One sample yielded the 6 T cell receptor beta chains listed below, sequenced in a study of early T cells in non-severe SARS-CoV-2 infection. TCRdb used MiXCR to reprocess the 5' RACE reads, holding one entry per CDR3 protein. Of roughly 80,000 distinct CDR3 sequences in the sample, about a sixth were seen once. The specimen sequenced was whole blood. The receptors here all came from an adult who was a healthcare worker with PCR-confirmed SARS-CoV-2 infection or an uninfected control (not recorded which).

The chain joins TRBV12-3 or TRBV12-4 to TRBJ2-3, with D possibly being TRBD1 or TRBD2 (5 bases each). V shed 7 bases and J shed 0 bases, with 17 bases lying between them. CDR3 length: 16 amino acids. CDR3 nucleotides: TGTGCCAGCAATAAGAGGGGATTCGGTAGCACAGATACGCAGTATTTT. This sequence encodes CASNKRGFGSTDTQYF.

The chain combines TRBV9 with TRBJ2-1; possibly TRBD1 for D (6 bases). The CDR3 is 15 residues long. V was shortened by 5 bases and J by 4 bases, with 16 bases between the two germline ends. Germline CDR1 reads SGDLS; CDR2 reads YYNGEE. CDR3 in amino acids: CASSDLLGGYNEQFF. For the CDR3, the DNA is TGTGCCAGCAGTGACCTTTTAGGGGGATACAATGAGCAGTTCTTC.

Only a few counts were recorded for this clonotype. The chain uses TRBV6-2 or TRBV6-3 and TRBJ2-2; TRBD2 matches 8 bases. This CDR3 region has 16 residues. Looked up from germline, CDR1 is MNHEY and CDR2 is SVGEGT. V shed 5 bases and J 1 base; nucleotides not matched to a gene: 6. The CDR3 loop is CASSNRLAQNTGELFF. The DNA of the CDR3 is TGTGCCAGCAGTAATCGACTAGCGCAGAACACCGGGGAGCTGTTTTTT.

The genes are TRBV29-1 and TRBJ2-5, with a tentative D call TRBD2 (6 bases). CDR1 is SQVTM and CDR2 is ANQGSEA in the germline V gene. This CDR3 has 15 amino acids. Trimming took 4 bases from V and 5 from J, leaving 20 bases between them. CDR3 region: CSVALWDWLRETQYF. The CDR3, as DNA: TGCAGCGTTGCTCTATGGGACTGGTTAAGGGAGACCCAGTACTTC.

This clonotype has a handful of counts. This chain links TRBV7-9 with TRBJ2-7; weak D call: TRBD2 (7 bases). The CDR3 runs 14 residues. V lost 0 bases and J 4 bases, leaving 10 bases between the germline ends. Germline V gives CDR1 SEHNR, CDR2 FQNEAQ (reference sequence). CDR3 amino acids: CASSLAGGRYEQYF. CDR3 sequence (DNA): TGTGCCAGCAGCTTAGCGGGGGGGCGGTACGAGCAGTACTTC.

This clonotype was seen a few times. The J gene is TRBJ1-5, the V gene TRBV14; TRBD1 might be the D (6 bases). The CDR3 loop spans 17 amino acids. Germline CDR1 SGHDN, CDR2 FVKESK. Trimming took off 0 bases at V and 0 bases at J, with 12 bases between the two ends. CDR3 residues: CASSQESGAYSNQPQHF. CDR3 DNA sequence: TGTGCCAGCAGCCAAGAATCGGGGGCCTATAGCAATCAGCCCCAGCATTTT.